This T cell receptor beta chain was sequenced for a study of a mutant IDH1 vaccine in newly diagnosed glioma. Background on the study: Former treatment meant radiotherapy, temozolomide, or both; the majority had gotten both.

Described time point: week 23, last vaccination. All doses held 300 ug of mutant IDH1 20-mer peptide, with topical imiquimod. Assay: immunoSEQ multiplex PCR; the TCRdb copy retains only in-frame clones and omits some. The sample contains 25,000 to 35,000 clones, more than 70% of which appear only once. Trimming removed 3 bases from V and 1 base from J, with 6 bases in between. Germline CDR1 reads LNHDA; CDR2 reads SQIVND (reference sequence). There are 13 residues in the CDR3. Comments on this clone: Its antigen is not known.

This sequence originates from a woman under 30 with glioma. The source was PBMCs, collected from a glioma patient whose treatment included an IDH1 peptide vaccine. This chain uses TRBV19 with TRBJ1-1; possibly TRBD1 for D (5 bases). This chain's CDR3 is CASSMQGNTEAFF. DNA for the CDR3: TGTGCCAGTAGTATGCAGGGGAACACTGAAGCTTTCTTT.